This TCR beta chain appears in the sequencing data of a study of human T cells and chemical hapten exposure. The time point is: patch test 3, about 24 weeks after DPC sensitization. Sample treatment: therapeutic diphenylcyclopropenone sensitization with weekly scalp DPC. In every case, blood was obtained before the patch test was applied. The V gene's germline CDR1 is SGDLS and CDR2 YYNGEE. There are 15 residues in the CDR3. V gave up 4 bases and J gave up 5 bases, with 18 bases separating them. TCRdb re-called the RACE reads with MiXCR, one entry per CDR3 protein. This sample has 95,000 to 150,000 distinct CDR3 sequences; about 11% occur once, and the top ten carry around 2.2%.

This TCR derives from a woman between 50 and 59 years old with alopecia areata. Some clones in this sample may be carry-over from other donors' samples. The chain combines TRBV9 with TRBJ2-5, with D possibly TRBD2 on 6 matching bases. The input for sequencing was whole blood, taken in connection with sensitization to the hapten diphenylcyclopropenone (DPC). CDR3 residues: CASSPQPSRGETQYF. The DNA of the CDR3 is TGTGCCAGCAGCCCTCAGCCTTCCCGGGGGGAGACCCAGTACTTC. Full variable domain (rest looked up from reference TRBV9 and TRBJ2-5): DSGVTQTPKHLITATGQRVTLRCSPRSGDLSVYWYQQSLDQGLQFLIQYYNGEERAKGNILERFSAQQFPDLHSELNLSSLELGDSALYFCASSPQPSRGETQYFGPGTRLLVL.